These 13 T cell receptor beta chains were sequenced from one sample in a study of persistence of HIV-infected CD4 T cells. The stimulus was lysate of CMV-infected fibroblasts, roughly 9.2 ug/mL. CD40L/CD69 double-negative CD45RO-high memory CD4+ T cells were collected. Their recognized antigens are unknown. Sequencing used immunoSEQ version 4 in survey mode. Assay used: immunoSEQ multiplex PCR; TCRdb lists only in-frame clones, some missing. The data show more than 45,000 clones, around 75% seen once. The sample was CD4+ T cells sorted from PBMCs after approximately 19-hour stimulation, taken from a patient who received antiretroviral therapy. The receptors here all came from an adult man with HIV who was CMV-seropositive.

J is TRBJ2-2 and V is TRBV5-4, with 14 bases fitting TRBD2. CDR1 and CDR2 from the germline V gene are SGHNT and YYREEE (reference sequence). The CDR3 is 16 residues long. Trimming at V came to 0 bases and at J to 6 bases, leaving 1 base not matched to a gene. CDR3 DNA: TGTGCCAGCAGCTTGGGACTAGCGGGAGGGTCCGGGGAGCTGTTTTTT. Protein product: CASSLGLAGGSGELFF. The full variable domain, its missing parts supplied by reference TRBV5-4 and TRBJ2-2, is ETGVTQSPTHLIKTRGQQVTLRCSSQSGHNTVSWYQQALGQGPQFIFQYYREEENGRGNFPPRFSGLQFPNYSSELNVNALELDDSALYLCASSLGLAGGSGELFFGEGSRLTVL.

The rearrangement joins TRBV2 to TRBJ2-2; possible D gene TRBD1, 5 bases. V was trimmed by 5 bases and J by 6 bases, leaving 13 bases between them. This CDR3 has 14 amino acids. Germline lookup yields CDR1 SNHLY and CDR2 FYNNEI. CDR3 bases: TGTGCCAGCAGTTTACAGGTTATGGCCGGGGAGCTGTTTTTT. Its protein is CASSLQVMAGELFF.

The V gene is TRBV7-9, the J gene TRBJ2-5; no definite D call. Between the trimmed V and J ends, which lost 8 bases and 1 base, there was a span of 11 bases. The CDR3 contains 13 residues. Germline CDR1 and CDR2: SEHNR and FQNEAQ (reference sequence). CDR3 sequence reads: CASAQSPQETQYF. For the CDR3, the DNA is TGTGCCAGCGCCCAGAGCCCCCAAGAGACCCAGTACTTC.

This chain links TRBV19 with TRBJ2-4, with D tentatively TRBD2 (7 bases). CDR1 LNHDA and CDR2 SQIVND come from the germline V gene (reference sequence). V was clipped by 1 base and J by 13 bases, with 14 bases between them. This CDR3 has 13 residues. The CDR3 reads CASSIGERDTQYF. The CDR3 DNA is TGTGCCAGTAGTATAGGCGAGCGGGACACCCAGTACTTC.

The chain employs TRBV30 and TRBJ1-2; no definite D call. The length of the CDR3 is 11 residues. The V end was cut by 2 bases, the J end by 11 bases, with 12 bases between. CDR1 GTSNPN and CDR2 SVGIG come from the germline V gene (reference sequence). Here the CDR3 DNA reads TGTGCCTGGAGTCTCCAGTTCCCATACACCTTC. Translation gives CAWSLQFPYTF.

The CDR3 nucleotides are TGTGCCAGCAGTTCAGCAGGGATCACTGAAGCTTTCTTT. Translating it yields CASSSAGITEAFF. This chain links TRBV12-3 or TRBV12-4 with TRBJ1-1, with a tentative D call TRBD1 (5 bases). Deletions cut 4 bases from V and 4 bases from J, with 10 bases between. This CDR3 region has 13 residues.

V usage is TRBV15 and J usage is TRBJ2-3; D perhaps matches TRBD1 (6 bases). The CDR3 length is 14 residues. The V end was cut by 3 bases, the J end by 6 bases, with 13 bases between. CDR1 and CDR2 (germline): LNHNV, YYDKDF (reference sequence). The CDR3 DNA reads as TGTGCCACCAGCAGCCTGGGAAGGGGGGATACGCAGTATTTT. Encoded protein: CATSSLGRGDTQYF. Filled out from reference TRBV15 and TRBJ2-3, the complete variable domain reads DAMVIQNPRYQVTQFGKPVTLSCSQTLNHNVMYWYQQKSSQAPKLLFHYYDKDFNNEADTPDNFQSRRPNTSFCFLDIRSPGLGDTAMYLCATSSLGRGDTQYFGPGTRLTVL.

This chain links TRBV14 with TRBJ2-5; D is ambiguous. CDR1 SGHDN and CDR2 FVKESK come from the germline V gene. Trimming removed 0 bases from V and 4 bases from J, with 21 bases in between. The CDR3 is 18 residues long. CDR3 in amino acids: CASSQDLGKGGGGETQYF. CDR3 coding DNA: TGTGCCAGCAGCCAAGATTTGGGTAAGGGCGGCGGCGGAGAGACCCAGTACTTC.

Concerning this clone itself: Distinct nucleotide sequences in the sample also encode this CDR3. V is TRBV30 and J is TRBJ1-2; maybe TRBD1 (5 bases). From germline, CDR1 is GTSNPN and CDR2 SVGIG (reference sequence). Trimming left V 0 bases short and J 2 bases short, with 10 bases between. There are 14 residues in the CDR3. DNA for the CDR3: TGTGCCTGGAGTGTTCCAGGGATAAACTATGGCTACACCTTC. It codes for CAWSVPGINYGYTF.

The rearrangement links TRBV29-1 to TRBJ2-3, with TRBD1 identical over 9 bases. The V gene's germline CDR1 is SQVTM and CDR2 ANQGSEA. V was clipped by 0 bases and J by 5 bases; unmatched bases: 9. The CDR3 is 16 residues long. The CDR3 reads CSVEDPGQGSKDTQYF. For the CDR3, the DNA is TGCAGCGTTGAAGATCCGGGACAGGGCTCTAAAGATACGCAGTATTTT.

This chain's CDR3 is CASSPGTPLHNEQFF. The CDR3 DNA reads TGTGCCAGCAGCCCGGGGACTCCTCTACACAATGAGCAGTTCTTC. The V gene is TRBV5-6, the J gene TRBJ2-1; possibly TRBD2 for D (6 bases). Germline lookup yields CDR1 SGHDT and CDR2 YYEEEE. V was clipped by 4 bases and J by 5 bases, with 16 bases between them. The CDR3 totals 15 residues.

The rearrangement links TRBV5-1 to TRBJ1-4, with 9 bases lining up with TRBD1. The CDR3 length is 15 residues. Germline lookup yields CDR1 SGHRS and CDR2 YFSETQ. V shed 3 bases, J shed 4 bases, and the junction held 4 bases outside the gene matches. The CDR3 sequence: CASSSQGANNEKLFF. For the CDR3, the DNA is TGCGCCAGCAGCTCACAGGGGGCGAATAATGAAAAACTGTTTTTT.

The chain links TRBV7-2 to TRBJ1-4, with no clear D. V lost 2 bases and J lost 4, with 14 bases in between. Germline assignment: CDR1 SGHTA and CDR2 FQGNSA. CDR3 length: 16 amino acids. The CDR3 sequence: CASSLNSAASNEKLFF. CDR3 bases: TGTGCCAGCAGCTTAAATTCGGCGGCCAGTAATGAAAAACTGTTTTTT.